A single sample gave rise to the 28 T cell receptor beta chains below, sequenced in a study of CD8 T cells in ankylosing spondylitis. MiXCR was run by TCRdb on the 5' RACE reads, yielding one entry per CDR3 protein. Among under 250,000 distinct CDR3 sequences listed, 10% were seen once. Sequenced material: blood, either unsorted or a sorted T cell fraction (not recorded which). These receptor sequences come from a male donor with ankylosing spondylitis or in good health (not recorded which).

This clonotype was recorded at least ten times. The chain couples TRBV12-3 or TRBV12-4 to TRBJ1-1; D is possibly TRBD1 (6 bases). The CDR3 has 12 residues. V lost 3 bases and J lost 10, with 12 bases in between. CDR3 in DNA: TGTGCCAGCAGTTTGCAGGGGCGCATAGCTTTCTTT. Residues: CASSLQGRIAFF.

This clonotype was detected ten times or more. The V call is TRBV5-1, the J call TRBJ2-5; D ambiguous. From germline, CDR1 is SGHRS and CDR2 YFSETQ. The CDR3 loop spans 11 amino acids. V lost 5 bases to trimming and J lost 1 base, with 3 bases between them. The CDR3 is CASSAQETQYF. In DNA form, the CDR3 reads TGCGCCAGCAGTGCCCAAGAGACCCAGTACTTC.

The genes are TRBV6-2 or TRBV6-3 and TRBJ2-1; 8 positions agree with TRBD2. The CDR3 is 15 amino acids. Germline V gives CDR1 MNHEY, CDR2 SVGEGT. Germline trimming cut 4 bases from V and 3 bases from J; bases unmatched to any gene: 5. The CDR3 nucleotides read TGTGCCAGCAGTTCAAGGCTAGCGGGCTACAATGAGCAGTTCTTC. As protein: CASSSRLAGYNEQFF.

CDR3 amino acids: CASSLALTGALNYGYTF. The CDR3 DNA follows: TGTGCCAGCAGCTTAGCGCTAACAGGGGCGCTAAACTATGGCTACACCTTC. The gene calls are TRBV7-2 and TRBJ1-2, with 7 bases matching TRBD1. V lost 0 bases, J lost 2 bases, and 9 bases stayed unmatched. Per germline, CDR1 SGHTA and CDR2 FQGNSA. The CDR3 loop spans 17 amino acids.

There are many counts of this clonotype. V is TRBV20-1 and J is TRBJ1-2, with D unclear. The V end was cut by 5 bases, the J end by 3 bases, with 16 bases between. CDR3 length equals 14 residues. Germline assignment: CDR1 DFQATT and CDR2 SNEGSKA (reference sequence). CDR3: CSASSRGLDYGYTF. In DNA, the CDR3 is TGCAGTGCTTCCTCTCGGGGTTTAGACTATGGCTACACCTTC.

This clonotype was observed many times. The chain employs TRBV12-3 or TRBV12-4 and TRBJ2-5; tentative D call: TRBD2 (7 bases). The V end was cut by 5 bases, the J end by 4 bases, with 23 bases between. This CDR3 has 17 residues. The CDR3: CASSRFGGLPKGETQYF. As DNA, the CDR3 is TGTGCCAGCAGTCGTTTCGGGGGGCTGCCGAAAGGAGAGACCCAGTACTTC.

This clonotype was seen many times. V is TRBV3-1 and J is TRBJ2-7; 8 bases match TRBD2. The CDR3 spans 16 residues. The trim removed 2 bases at V and 4 bases at J, leaving 10 bases unmatched. Germline lookup yields CDR1 LGHDT and CDR2 YNNKEL (reference sequence). The CDR3 coding sequence is TGTGCCAGCAGCCAACCCCTTAGCGGGACTGGGTACGAGCAGTACTTC. Residues: CASSQPLSGTGYEQYF.

This clonotype was counted between two and nine times. The chain recombines TRBV27 with TRBJ2-1; 14 positions agree with TRBD2. CDR3 length: 16 amino acids. J lost 7 bases, V lost 6 bases, and 8 bases had no gene match. CDR1 and CDR2 (germline): MNHEY, SMNVEV (reference sequence). CDR3 in amino acids: CASRPPGLAGDNEQFF. The CDR3 nucleotides read TGTGCCAGCAGACCACCGGGACTAGCGGGAGATAATGAGCAGTTCTTC.

The table lists this clonotype with many counts. The chain links TRBV20-1 to TRBJ1-6, with D maybe TRBD1 (6 bases). CDR3 length: 12 residues. V gave up 2 bases and J gave up 7 bases, with 6 bases separating them. Per germline, CDR1 DFQATT and CDR2 SNEGSKA (reference sequence). For the CDR3, the DNA is TGCAGTGCTAGACAGGGGAATTCACCCCTCCACTTT. It specifies CSARQGNSPLHF.

This clonotype was seen only a few times. This chain uses TRBV29-1 with TRBJ2-6; D is ambiguous. CDR1 SQVTM and CDR2 ANQGSEA come from the germline V gene. This CDR3 is built from 13 residues. The CDR3 DNA sequence: TGCAGTGCCTCCCTGTATGGGGCCAACGTCCTGACTTTC. Amino acids: CSASLYGANVLTF.

This clonotype occurred many times. V gene TRBV12-3 or TRBV12-4 combines with J gene TRBJ2-2; D not certain. Trimming removed 7 bases at V and 6 bases at J, with 6 bases between. This CDR3 spans 11 amino acids. CDR3 in amino acids: CASILAGELFF. The CDR3 nucleotides are TGTGCCAGCATCTTAGCCGGGGAGCTGTTTTTT.

This clonotype was detected ten times or more. The V and J genes are TRBV5-1 and TRBJ1-5; 7 bases match TRBD1. Germline loops: CDR1 SGHRS, CDR2 YFSETQ. The CDR3 length is 15 residues. V trimming: 0 bases; J trimming: 1 base; junction bases outside the gene matches: 1. The CDR3 DNA reads as TGCGCCAGCAGCTTGGAGGGGGCAAGCAATCAGCCCCAGCATTTT. Its translation: CASSLEGASNQPQHF.

This clonotype occurred many times. V is TRBV20-1 and J is TRBJ2-7; TRBD2 matches at 8 bases. This CDR3 comprises 14 residues. The V gene's germline CDR1 is DFQATT and CDR2 SNEGSKA (reference sequence). Trimming removed 4 bases from V and 7 bases from J; junction bases left unmatched: 12. CDR3 amino acids: CSATGEREGREQYF. DNA for the CDR3: TGCAGTGCTACTGGGGAACGGGAGGGCCGGGAGCAGTACTTC.

This clonotype was seen at least ten times. This chain joins TRBV12-3 or TRBV12-4 and TRBJ2-5, with unresolved D. The V end was cut by 6 bases, the J end by 4 bases, with 12 bases between. This CDR3 is 13 amino acids long. The CDR3 sequence: CASSQGLRETQYF. CDR3 sequence (DNA): TGTGCCAGCAGCCAAGGGTTGAGAGAGACCCAGTACTTC.

This clonotype is judged medium-sized (0.01 to 0.1%). V gene TRBV25-1 combines with J gene TRBJ2-5; no reliable D call. Per germline, CDR1 MGHDK and CDR2 SYGVNS. This CDR3 has 10 amino acids. With 8 bases removed from V and 5 bases from J, the gap between germline ends came to 6 bases. The CDR3 is CASQAETQYF. Here the CDR3 DNA reads TGTGCCAGCCAAGCCGAGACCCAGTACTTC.

About this clonotype: This clone may be a read error of a much larger clone one base away. The rearrangement links TRBV12-3 or TRBV12-4 to TRBJ2-2; D may be TRBD2 (5 bases). The CDR3 is 13 amino acids. The DNA of the CDR3 is TGTGCTTTGGACTCCTGGAGCACCGGGGTGCTGTTTTTT. Amino acids: CALDSWSTGVLFF.

The rearrangement uses TRBV3-1 and TRBJ2-1; TRBD2 matches at 10 bases. This CDR3 has 18 amino acids. V dropped 4 bases and J dropped 0; count of bases not matched to a gene: 9. The germline CDR1 and CDR2 sequences are LGHDT and YNNKEL (reference sequence). The CDR3 region has the DNA TGTGCCAGCAGCCCAGGACTAGCGGATCTTACCTCCTACAATGAGCAGTTCTTC. It specifies CASSPGLADLTSYNEQFF.

This clonotype was seen repeatedly, ten times or more. The V gene is TRBV4-1, the J gene TRBJ1-4, with D possibly being TRBD1 (5 bases). Trimming took 2 bases from V and 7 from J, leaving 14 bases between them. CDR1 is MGHRA and CDR2 is YSYEKL in the germline V gene. The CDR3 extends over 15 amino acids. Here the CDR3 reads CASSQPGTAGEKLFF. The DNA for the CDR3 is TGCGCCAGCAGCCAACCGGGGACTGCGGGTGAAAAACTGTTTTTT.

This clonotype has just a few counts. The chain recombines TRBV20-1 with TRBJ2-6, with TRBD1 matching 9 bases. The CDR3 has 17 residues. Trimming at V came to 5 bases and at J to 0 bases, leaving 8 bases not matched to a gene. Germline CDR1 and CDR2: DFQATT and SNEGSKA (reference sequence). The CDR3 DNA reads as TGCAGTGCTGTTAGGGACAGGGAATTCTCTGGGGCCAACGTCCTGACTTTC. It specifies CSAVRDREFSGANVLTF.

This clonotype has ten or more counts. The J gene is TRBJ2-7, the V gene TRBV7-2; no firm D call. The CDR3 spans 15 residues. Deletions cut 2 bases from V and 4 bases from J, with 15 bases between. Germline V lookup: CDR1 SGHTA, CDR2 FQGNSA. CDR3 coding DNA: TGTGCCAGCAGCTTATTTTCACAGAAAGCGTACGAGCAGTACTTC. This translates into CASSLFSQKAYEQYF.

This clonotype was counted at least ten times. J is TRBJ2-4 and V is TRBV29-1, with a tentative D call TRBD2 (5 bases). The CDR3 loop spans 12 amino acids. CDR1 and CDR2 from the germline V gene are SQVTM and ANQGSEA. Trimming shortened V by 7 bases and J by 7 bases, and 14 bases separated the two germline ends. In DNA, the CDR3 is TGCAGCGCTGGCGAGGGTAGTAACATTCAGTACTTC. This sequence encodes CSAGEGSNIQYF.

The sample holds many counts of this clonotype. V is TRBV20-1 and J is TRBJ2-5; 8 positions match TRBD2. The CDR3 consists of 14 residues. The trim removed 5 bases at V and 5 bases at J, leaving 10 bases unmatched. Germline lookup yields CDR1 DFQATT and CDR2 SNEGSKA (reference sequence). The CDR3 DNA sequence: TGCAGTGCTGACCTTACGGGGGGGCGGGAGACCCAGTACTTC. Protein sequence: CSADLTGGRETQYF.

A word on this clonotype: A much larger clonotype is one base distant, so this may be a read error. The chain employs TRBV29-1 and TRBJ2-5; 12 nucleotides line up with TRBD2. Germline V gives CDR1 SQVTM, CDR2 ANQGSEA. With 5 bases clipped from V and 7 bases from J, the junction kept 11 bases outside the gene matches. The CDR3 spans 15 residues. CDR3 in amino acids: CSVRQTTSGRGTQYF. The DNA of the CDR3 is TGCAGCGTTAGACAGACGACTAGCGGGAGAGGGACCCAGTACTTC.

This clonotype was seen ten or more times. This chain uses TRBV27 with TRBJ1-1; possible D gene TRBD1, 5 bases. The V gene's germline CDR1 is MNHEY and CDR2 SMNVEV (reference sequence). Trimming cost V 3 bases and J 1 base, with 9 bases left between them. The CDR3 sequence is 14 residues long. The CDR3 here is CASSFGGSNTEAFF. The CDR3 DNA is TGTGCCAGCAGTTTTGGGGGGTCGAACACTGAAGCTTTCTTT.

The rearrangement joins TRBV10-3 to TRBJ2-7; 11 nucleotides line up with TRBD2. The CDR3 is 15 residues long. Per the germline V gene, CDR1 is ENHRY and CDR2 is SYGVKD. The V gene end was trimmed by 5 bases and the J gene end by 1 base; junction bases not matched to a gene: 4. CDR3 sequence (DNA): TGTGCCATCAGTCCACTAGCGGGGGCGTCCTACGAGCAGTACTTC. Protein: CAISPLAGASYEQYF.

This clonotype was recorded at least ten times. The V call is TRBV7-2, the J call TRBJ1-2; D ambiguous. The CDR3 runs to 14 residues. Trimming cost V 1 base and J 6 bases, with 12 bases left between them. CDR1 and CDR2 from the germline V gene are SGHTA and FQGNSA. Here the CDR3 DNA reads TGTGCCAGCAGCTTAGGGGGTAGACTCGATGGCTACACCTTC. Its translation is CASSLGGRLDGYTF. Full variable domain (missing parts from reference TRBV7-2 and TRBJ1-2): GAGVSQSPSNKVTEKGKDVELRCDPISGHTALYWYRQSLGQGLEFLIYFQGNSAPDKSGLPSDRFSAERTGGSVSTLTIQRTQQEDSAVYLCASSLGGRLDGYTFGSGTRLTVV.

This clonotype has a count of ten or more. The V and J genes are TRBV11-1 and TRBJ2-2; D not certain. Trimming took off 1 base at V and 1 base at J, with 4 bases between the two ends. Looked up from germline, CDR1 is SGHAT and CDR2 is FQDESV (reference sequence). CDR3 length: 14 residues. The CDR3 protein is CASSLERNTGELFF. CDR3 nucleotides: TGTGCCAGCAGCTTAGAAAGGAACACCGGGGAGCTGTTTTTT. The full variable domain, its missing parts supplied by reference TRBV11-1 and TRBJ2-2, is EAEVAQSPRYKITEKSQAVAFWCDPISGHATLYWYRQILGQGPELLVQFQDESVVDDSQLPKDRFSAERLKGVDSTLKIQPAELGDSAMYLCASSLERNTGELFFGEGSRLTVL.

The sample holds many counts of this clonotype. The chain carries TRBV7-2 and TRBJ2-1; D unresolved. CDR1 and CDR2 (germline): SGHTA, FQGNSA. Deletions cut 1 base from V and 10 bases from J, with 8 bases between. The CDR3 covers 12 residues. CDR3 residues: CASSLGVTEQFF. The CDR3 nucleotides are TGTGCCAGCAGCTTAGGGGTCACCGAGCAGTTCTTC.